This passage covers 4 T cell receptor beta chains from one sample sequenced in a study of beta chain features in type 1 diabetes. Study-wide results and caveats: Patients with Type 1 diabetes showed moderately but significantly shorter TCRB CDR3s in all four CD4+ subsets.

cDNA synthesis used the whole RNA isolate, giving expressed TCRB sequences. Clones were read by immunoSEQ multiplex PCR, and TCRdb kept only the in-frame ones, dropping some. The sample consists of about 740,000 clones, about an eighth of them appearing once. The antigens these receptors bind are not known. Sequencing input: naive CD4+ T cells from blood. Receptor source: a man aged 18 to 29 with type 1 diabetes.

The sample holds a few counts of this clone. The rearrangement joins TRBV7-6 to TRBJ2-3; 11 nucleotides match TRBD2. Germline trimming cut 6 bases from V and 3 bases from J; bases unmatched to any gene: 8. The germline V gene encodes CDR1 SGHVS and CDR2 FNYEAQ. CDR3 length: 16 residues. CDR3 DNA: TGTGCCAGCAGGCGACTAGCGGGGTTATCGACAGATACGCAGTATTTT. It translates to CASRRLAGLSTDTQYF.

The chain joins TRBV18 to TRBJ2-3, with D hard to call. CDR3 size: 12 residues. The ends were cut back, 0 bases at V and 5 bases at J, with 3 bases in the middle. The germline V gene has CDR1 KGHSH and CDR2 LQKENI. In DNA, the CDR3 is TGTGCCAGCTCACCACCAAAAGATACGCAGTATTTT. Its protein product is CASSPPKDTQYF.

The chain recombines TRBV5-5 with TRBJ2-1; 7 nucleotides align to TRBD1. Germline V gene data show CDR1 as SGHKS and CDR2 as YYEKEE (reference sequence). Losses at the gene ends were 0 bases for V and 0 bases for J; bases not matched to a gene: 3. The CDR3 runs to 16 residues. CDR3 sequence: CASSLDGDSSYNEQFF. The CDR3 region has the DNA TGTGCCAGCAGCTTGGATGGGGACAGCTCCTACAATGAGCAGTTCTTC.

The rearrangement joins TRBV5-1 to TRBJ2-6; perhaps TRBD1 as D (6 bases). The germline gives CDR1 SGHRS, CDR2 YFSETQ. V lost 9 bases and J lost 3, with 13 bases in between. CDR3 length: 14 residues. The CDR3 here is CATQQGVGANVLTF. In DNA form, the CDR3 reads TGCGCCACTCAACAGGGCGTTGGGGCCAACGTCCTGACTTTC.